A single sample is the source of the 18 T cell receptor beta chains below, sequenced in a study of blood T cells in healthy people across ages. A second PCR of roughly 7 to 11 cycles used a sample-barcoded 5' primer and a J-beta primer mix. Using its own MiXCR run on the 5' RACE reads, TCRdb lists one record per CDR3 protein. Of some 940,000 distinct CDR3 sequences listed, 25% to 35% are singletons. These data also featured in a second study, about T cells of mothers and their children.

The source material was blood. The receptors originated from a woman in her thirties or forties in good health.

This clonotype was picked up many times. The J gene is TRBJ2-5, the V gene TRBV28, with 7 bases lining up with TRBD1. In germline, CDR1 is MDHEN, CDR2 SYDVKM. J lost 1 base, V lost 4 bases, and 12 bases had no gene match. This CDR3 comprises 17 residues. In nucleotides, the CDR3 is TGTGCCAGCAGTTCCCCCCGCTACAGGGGTAGCCAAGAGACCCAGTACTTC. This codes for CASSSPRYRGSQETQYF.

Notes on this clonotype: A much larger clonotype is one base distant, so this may be a read error. V gene TRBV7-2 combines with J gene TRBJ2-1; TRBD2 might be the D (6 bases). Germline loops: CDR1 SGHTA, CDR2 FQGNSA. This CDR3 is built from 18 residues. Trimming removed 5 bases at V and 10 bases at J, with 30 bases between. This chain's CDR3 is CASSTSPRRSGPLYEQFF. CDR3 nucleotide sequence: TGTGCCAGCAGCACTAGCCCCCGGCGGAGCGGCCCGTTATACGAGCAGTTCTTC.

The chain's CDR3 is CSARIGGWETQYF. The CDR3 DNA follows: TGCAGTGCTAGAATCGGGGGTTGGGAGACCCAGTACTTC. The rearrangement uses TRBV20-1 and TRBJ2-5, with D possibly being TRBD2 (6 bases). The CDR3 contains 13 residues. Per germline, CDR1 DFQATT and CDR2 SNEGSKA (reference sequence). V was cut by 2 bases and J by 5 bases, with 12 bases left in between.

This sequence joins TRBV5-1 and TRBJ2-7, with a tentative D call TRBD1 (5 bases). The CDR3 runs 13 residues. The germline V gene encodes CDR1 SGHRS and CDR2 YFSETQ. The V and J ends lost 4 bases and 10 bases respectively, with 18 bases between them. The DNA for the CDR3 is TGCGCCAGCAGCCAGGACACGTACAATGAACAGTACTTC. This translates into CASSQDTYNEQYF.

Ten or more counts support this clonotype. The chain employs TRBV7-3 and TRBJ1-1; weak D call: TRBD1 (5 bases). There are 15 residues in the CDR3. CDR1 SGHTA and CDR2 FQGTGA come from the germline V gene. Between the trimmed V and J ends, which lost 5 bases and 5 bases, there was a span of 18 bases. In DNA form, the CDR3 reads TGTGCCAGCAGCCCCACGGGGGATGGGAAGACTGAAGCTTTCTTT. Its translation: CASSPTGDGKTEAFF.

The chain is built from TRBV12-3 or TRBV12-4 and TRBJ2-4, with 7 bases identical to TRBD1. This CDR3 is 16 amino acids long. J lost 8 bases, V lost 1 base, and 11 bases had no gene match. The CDR3 spells CASSLGDSGYRDIQYF. CDR3 in DNA: TGTGCCAGCAGTTTAGGGGACAGTGGTTACAGGGACATTCAGTACTTC.

This clonotype was found many times. V usage is TRBV27 and J usage is TRBJ2-7; D assignment may be TRBD1 or TRBD2 (5 bases each). This CDR3 is 14 amino acids long. Looked up from germline, CDR1 is MNHEY and CDR2 is SMNVEV (reference sequence). V was shortened by 6 bases and J by 2 bases, with 14 bases between the two germline ends. CDR3 region: CASSSGTNPYEQYF. CDR3 coding DNA: TGTGCCAGCAGCTCCGGGACGAATCCCTACGAGCAGTACTTC.

The gene calls are TRBV27 and TRBJ2-1; 8 bases are a match to TRBD1. CDR3 length: 15 residues. The J segment lost 4 bases and the V segment lost 6 bases, leaving 8 bases of the junction unmatched. Per germline, CDR1 MNHEY and CDR2 SMNVEV (reference sequence). The DNA of the CDR3 is TGTGCCAGCAGAGCTCTGACAGGGGTATACAATGAGCAGTTCTTC. Translation gives CASRALTGVYNEQFF.

At least ten counts were recorded for this clonotype. The rearrangement uses TRBV6-2 or TRBV6-3 and TRBJ2-5; D is ambiguous. Trimming cost V 2 bases and J 0 bases, with 7 bases left between them. Per germline, CDR1 MNHEY and CDR2 SVGEGT. This CDR3 is 14 amino acids long. The CDR3 protein is CASSYEGNQETQYF. As DNA, the CDR3 is TGTGCCAGCAGTTACGAAGGGAACCAAGAGACCCAGTACTTC.

In this sample, this clonotype turned up a few times. V gene TRBV30 combines with J gene TRBJ2-3, with 7 bases lining up with TRBD2. CDR1 is GTSNPN, CDR2 SVGIG, per germline (reference sequence). This CDR3 has 14 residues. The V segment lost 2 bases and the J segment 8 bases; nucleotides outside the gene matches: 10. The CDR3 DNA reads TGTGCCTGGAGTATAGCGGGTGGGAGCGGTACGCAGTATTTT. It yields the protein CAWSIAGGSGTQYF.

This clonotype was recorded once. A much larger clone lies one base from this, so it may be a read error. This chain connects TRBV6-5 to TRBJ2-1, with D perhaps matching TRBD1 or TRBD2 (5 bases each). Germline lookup yields CDR1 MNHEY and CDR2 SVGAGI. Trimming removed 0 bases at V and 13 bases at J, with 19 bases between. The length of the CDR3 is 15 residues. The CDR3 loop reads CASSYSGARDETQFF. In DNA form, the CDR3 reads TGTGCCAGCAGTTACTCCGGGGCTAGGGATGAGACCCAGTTCTTC.

Details on this clonotype: One junction end disagrees with the germline gene, perhaps due to a read error. This chain uses TRBV2 with TRBJ1-4; 9 nucleotides align to TRBD1. The CDR3 contains 14 residues. The germline V gene encodes CDR1 SNHLY and CDR2 FYNNEI. The CDR3 sequence is CASGEQGAGEKRFF. CDR3 nucleotide sequence: TGTGCCAGCGGCGAACAGGGGGCTGGTGAAAAACGGTTTTTT.

The rearrangement uses TRBV9 and TRBJ2-2, with D perhaps TRBD2 (6 bases). The V end lost 2 bases, the J end lost 6 bases, and 17 bases lay between the germline ends. Germline V CDR1 and CDR2: SGDLS, YYNGEE. This CDR3 contains 16 residues. This CDR3 is CASSVDPGGVSGELFF. CDR3 DNA: TGTGCCAGCAGCGTCGACCCCGGCGGGGTCTCCGGGGAGCTGTTTTTT.

The V call is TRBV27, the J call TRBJ1-5; perhaps TRBD1 as D (5 bases). In germline, CDR1 is MNHEY, CDR2 SMNVEV (reference sequence). Trimming pared 0 bases from V and 7 bases from J, leaving 7 bases between. The CDR3 runs 13 residues. The CDR3 loop is CASSLSWGQPQHF. CDR3 DNA: TGTGCCAGCAGTTTATCGTGGGGCCAGCCCCAGCATTTT.

As for this clonotype: A single base separates this from a much larger clone, so it may be a read error. The rearrangement uses TRBV4-1 and TRBJ2-5; 12 bases are shared with TRBD1. The DNA end favors TRBJ2-7, so the J call may be wrong. There are 14 residues in the CDR3. CDR1 and CDR2 from the germline V gene are MGHRA and YSYEKL. CDR3 loop: CACSRGTGGHEQYF. As DNA, the CDR3 is TGCGCCTGCAGCCGCGGGACAGGGGGCCACGAGCAGTACTTC.

This rearrangement joins TRBV28 to TRBJ1-2; tentative D call: TRBD1 (5 bases). This CDR3 spans 15 amino acids. Trimming left V 4 bases short and J 5 bases short, with 17 bases between. Germline values: CDR1 MDHEN, CDR2 SYDVKM. Here the CDR3 DNA reads TGTGCCAGCAGTTCGGGGGGAGGGCAGCCATATGGCTACACCTTC. Its protein is CASSSGGGQPYGYTF.

This clonotype has just a few counts. An end of the junction differs from the germline gene, which may be a read error. The chain recombines TRBV6-5 with TRBJ1-1; D is perhaps TRBD1 (5 bases). Germline V gives CDR1 MNHEY, CDR2 SVGAGI. The CDR3 extends over 16 amino acids. The CDR3 nucleotides read TGTGCCAGCAGTTATGGGGACGGGCGAATCAACACCGAAGCTTTCTTT. It translates to CASSYGDGRINTEAFF.

Regarding this clonotype: A much more abundant neighbour one base away suggests this may be a read error. The rearrangement links TRBV7-2 to TRBJ2-5, with TRBD1 matching 8 bases. Germline V gene lookup returns CDR1 SGHTA and CDR2 FQGNSA. This CDR3 is built from 14 residues. V shed 5 bases, J shed 5 bases, and the junction held 7 bases outside the gene matches. The CDR3 coding sequence is TGTGCCAGCAGCCGGGACAGGACGAGGGAGACCCAGTACTTC. This gives the protein CASSRDRTRETQYF.